These 14 T cell receptor beta chains were sequenced from one sample in a study of PD-1 blockade in classical Hodgkin lymphoma. Every one of the patients relapsed after autologous stem cell transplantation (brentuximab vedotin exposure was variable). Sequencing used immunoSEQ multiplex PCR; TCRdb keeps in-frame clones, though not all of them. The sample yields some 64,000 clones, around 89% seen once. The sample here was peripheral blood mononuclear cells (PBMCs), taken at baseline. These receptors came from a human donor with classical Hodgkin lymphoma.

The chain is built from TRBV27 and TRBJ2-5; TRBD1 is a possible D gene (5 bases). Germline CDR1 reads MNHEY; CDR2 reads SMNVEV (reference sequence). The CDR3 runs 15 residues. V dropped 5 bases and J dropped 5 bases, with 18 bases sitting between them. This CDR3 is CASSLTWTFYETQYF. Written as DNA, the CDR3 is TGTGCCAGCAGTCTAACCTGGACATTTTACGAGACCCAGTACTTC.

The chain carries TRBV18 and TRBJ1-1, with TRBD1 matching over 9 bases. There are 16 residues in the CDR3. With V trimmed by 1 base and J by 1 base, 4 bases remained unmatched. The germline V gene encodes CDR1 KGHSH and CDR2 LQKENI. CDR3 residues: CASSPRGQGRNTEAFF. The CDR3 region has the DNA TGTGCCAGCTCACCACGAGGACAGGGGAGGAACACTGAAGCTTTCTTT.

V and J are TRBV7-8 and TRBJ1-5; D may be TRBD1 (5 bases). Trimming stripped 3 bases from V and 7 bases from J, with 25 bases between. The CDR3 has 18 residues. CDR1 is SGHVS and CDR2 is FQNEAQ in the germline V gene. CDR3 nucleotides: TGTGCCAGCAGCTTTTCTTTGGGTCAAATGGGGGGTCGGCAGCCCCAGCATTTT. Translation gives CASSFSLGQMGGRQPQHF.

Note on this clone: In the same sample, other DNA sequences code for this CDR3. The chain uses TRBV15 and TRBJ2-1, with D hard to call. Germline-derived CDR1 and CDR2 are LNHNV and YYDKDF (reference sequence). The CDR3 is 12 amino acids. V dropped 0 bases and J dropped 10 bases, with 7 bases sitting between them. CDR3 sequence reads: CATSREGYEQFF. The CDR3, as DNA: TGTGCCACCAGCAGAGAAGGATACGAGCAGTTCTTC. The entire variable domain, with the rest obtained from reference TRBV15 and TRBJ2-1, is as follows: DAMVIQNPRYQVTQFGKPVTLSCSQTLNHNVMYWYQQKSSQAPKLLFHYYDKDFNNEADTPDNFQSRRPNTSFCFLDIRSPGLGDTAMYLCATSREGYEQFFGPGTRLTVL.

This rearrangement joins TRBV7-2 to TRBJ2-4, with D possibly TRBD2 on 6 matching bases. The CDR3 runs to 14 residues. V lost 5 bases and J lost 7, with 15 bases in between. Germline V gives CDR1 SGHTA, CDR2 FQGNSA. The CDR3 nucleotides read TGTGCCAGCAGCCCCGAGGCGGGGTCTAACATTCAGTACTTC. Its translation: CASSPEAGSNIQYF.

The V and J genes are TRBV5-6 and TRBJ2-2; TRBD2 matches 9 bases. Germline CDR1 and CDR2: SGHDT and YYEEEE. The CDR3 contains 15 residues. Germline trimming cut 3 bases from V and 0 bases from J; bases unmatched to any gene: 0. CDR3 in amino acids: CASSSSGANTGELFF. CDR3 in DNA: TGTGCCAGCAGCTCTAGCGGGGCGAACACCGGGGAGCTGTTTTTT.

V gene TRBV5-6 combines with J gene TRBJ1-5; 9 positions match TRBD1. CDR3 length equals 16 residues. The V gene end was trimmed by 0 bases and the J gene end by 4 bases; junction bases not matched to a gene: 5. Germline loops: CDR1 SGHDT, CDR2 YYEEEE. The CDR3 loop reads CASSLAWDRENQPQHF. CDR3 DNA sequence: TGTGCCAGCAGCTTGGCCTGGGACAGGGAAAATCAGCCCCAGCATTTT. The variable domain in full, with the rest retrieved from reference TRBV5-6 and TRBJ1-5, is DAGVTQSPTHLIKTRGQQVTLRCSPKSGHDTVSWYQQALGQGPQFIFQYYEEEERQRGNFPDRFSGHQFPNYSSELNVNALLLGDSALYLCASSLAWDRENQPQHFGDGTRLSIL.

This clone was observed a single time. The chain combines TRBV4-2 with TRBJ1-2; 7 positions agree with TRBD1. This CDR3 contains 12 residues. Germline values: CDR1 LGHNA, CDR2 YNFKEQ. J lost 9 bases, V lost 4 bases, and 5 bases had no gene match. The CDR3 protein is CASSRVQGSYTF. CDR3 coding DNA: TGTGCCAGCAGCCGGGTACAGGGGAGCTACACCTTC.

This rearrangement joins TRBV5-6 to TRBJ2-5; D unresolved. Germline V CDR1 and CDR2: SGHDT, YYEEEE. Deletions cut 0 bases from V and 5 bases from J, with 14 bases between. This CDR3 spans 15 amino acids. DNA of the CDR3: TGTGCCAGCAGCTTGGCTGGACGCCTCCGGGAGACCCAGTACTTC. Its protein product is CASSLAGRLRETQYF.

J is TRBJ1-2 and V is TRBV11-3; TRBD1 is a possible D gene (6 bases). The CDR3 loop spans 17 amino acids. Germline CDR1 SGHNT, CDR2 YENEEA. With 5 bases removed from V and 4 bases from J, the gap between germline ends came to 23 bases. The CDR3 region is CASSPAAAGLGGYGYTF. In DNA, the CDR3 is TGTGCCAGCAGCCCTGCCGCGGCAGGGCTAGGGGGCTATGGCTACACCTTC.

This clone has more than one count but fewer than ten. The V call is TRBV30, the J call TRBJ1-1; D unclear. The CDR3 contains 11 residues. Germline lookup yields CDR1 GTSNPN and CDR2 SVGIG (reference sequence). With 3 bases removed from V and 7 bases from J, the gap between germline ends came to 9 bases. This CDR3 reads CAWRGLGEAFF. CDR3 nucleotides: TGTGCCTGGAGAGGCCTAGGTGAAGCTTTCTTT.

The rearrangement uses TRBV28 and TRBJ2-7; D is unclear. V lost 5 bases to trimming and J lost 5 bases, with 16 bases between them. Per the germline V gene, CDR1 is MDHEN and CDR2 is SYDVKM. The CDR3 has 14 residues. CDR3 protein: CASSPPLDTHEQYF. CDR3 coding DNA: TGTGCCAGCAGTCCGCCTCTAGACACCCACGAGCAGTACTTC.

The V gene is TRBV6-6, the J gene TRBJ1-1; D call uncertain. V was shortened by 7 bases and J by 4 bases, with 13 bases between the two germline ends. CDR1 and CDR2 from the germline V gene are MNHNY and SVGAGI (reference sequence). This CDR3 contains 13 residues. DNA of the CDR3: TGTGCCAGCACCCCCCCGGGTTTCACTGAAGCTTTCTTT. Protein product: CASTPPGFTEAFF.

This sequence joins TRBV11-3 and TRBJ1-6, with D possibly TRBD1 on 6 matching bases. The CDR3 consists of 15 residues. V lost 6 bases, J lost 9 bases, and 18 bases lay in between. Per germline, CDR1 SGHNT and CDR2 YENEEA. CDR3 sequence: CASRKTGRLGSPLHF. The CDR3 nucleotides read TGTGCCAGCAGGAAGACAGGCCGACTTGGTTCACCCCTCCACTTT.